This T cell receptor (beta chain) is from a study of blood T cell repertoires in COVID-19. Libraries were prepared by immunoSEQ multiplex PCR; TCRdb keeps only in-frame clonotypes and omits some of them. The data contain a few hundred thousand clones, around 79% of them singletons. The CDR3 extends over 19 amino acids. The sequenced material came from peripheral blood. The sequence came from a woman over 75 with acute or convalescent COVID-19. This chain links TRBV21-1 with TRBJ2-3; the DNA was not used to check the table's D call, TRBD2. TRBV21-1 is marked as a pseudogene. The CDR3 sequence: CASSKKKRGGRVGTDTQYF. DNA for the CDR3: TGTGCCAGCAGCAAAAAAAAACGGGGGGGCCGCGTCGGCACAGATACGCAGTATTTT.